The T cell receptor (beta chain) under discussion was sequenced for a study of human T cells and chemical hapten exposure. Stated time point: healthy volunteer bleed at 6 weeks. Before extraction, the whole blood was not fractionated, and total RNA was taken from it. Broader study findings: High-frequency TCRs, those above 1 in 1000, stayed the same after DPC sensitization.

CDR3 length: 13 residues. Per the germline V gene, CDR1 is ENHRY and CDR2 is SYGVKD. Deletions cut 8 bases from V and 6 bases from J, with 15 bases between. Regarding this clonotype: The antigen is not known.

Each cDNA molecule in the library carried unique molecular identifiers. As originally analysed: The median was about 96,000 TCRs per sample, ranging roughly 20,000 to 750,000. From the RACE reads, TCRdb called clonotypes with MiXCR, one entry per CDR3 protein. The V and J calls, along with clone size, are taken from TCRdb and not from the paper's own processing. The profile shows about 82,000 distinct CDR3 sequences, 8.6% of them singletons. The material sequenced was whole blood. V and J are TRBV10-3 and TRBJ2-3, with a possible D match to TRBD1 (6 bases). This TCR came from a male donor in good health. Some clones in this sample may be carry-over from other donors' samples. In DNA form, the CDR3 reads TGTGCCATCCGATCGCCAGGGGCTGATACGCAGTATTTT. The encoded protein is CAIRSPGADTQYF.